One and the same sample provided the 14 T cell receptor beta chains below, sequenced in a study of cytomegalovirus exposure and HLA in healthy donors. Sequencing was performed with immunoSEQ multiplex PCR; in TCRdb, only in-frame clones are kept and a portion is missing. This table has around 150,000 clones, about 90% appearing once. The sample comprised PBMCs. The source of these receptors is a man aged 18 to 29 in good health and CMV-seropositive.

The CDR3, as DNA: TGTGCCAGCAGCTTAATATCTCAGGGCGAGCAGTACTTC. This gives the protein CASSLISQGEQYF. The chain uses TRBV7-2 and TRBJ2-7; tentatively, D is TRBD1 (5 bases). This CDR3 region has 13 residues. In germline, CDR1 is SGHTA, CDR2 FQGNSA. V lost 2 bases to trimming and J lost 6 bases, with 11 bases between them.

The chain has TRBV9 and TRBJ2-7; 13 bases agree with TRBD2. With V trimmed by 2 bases and J by 2 bases, 1 base remained unmatched. CDR1 is SGDLS, CDR2 YYNGEE, per germline. This CDR3 comprises 15 residues. In nucleotides, the CDR3 is TGTGCCAGCAGCGTTGGACTAGCGGGGGCCTACGAGCAGTACTTC. Protein sequence: CASSVGLAGAYEQYF.

The CDR3 spells CASSLGGSPQFF. CDR3 sequence (DNA): TGTGCCAGCAGCTTAGGCGGGAGCCCGCAGTTCTTC. The chain couples TRBV7-2 to TRBJ2-1, with 7 positions matching TRBD2. This CDR3 spans 12 amino acids. The V segment lost 1 base and the J segment 12 bases; nucleotides outside the gene matches: 3. From germline, CDR1 is SGHTA and CDR2 FQGNSA.

This chain connects TRBV5-1 to TRBJ2-7; TRBD2 matches 13 bases. Germline CDR1 reads SGHRS; CDR2 reads YFSETQ. CDR3 length equals 18 residues. The ends lost 2 bases at V and 4 bases at J; junction bases unmatched: 12. CDR3 residues: CASSFQTAGTSGTYEQYF. DNA of the CDR3: TGCGCCAGCAGCTTTCAAACCGCCGGGACTAGCGGGACGTACGAGCAGTACTTC.

The chain couples TRBV7-8 to TRBJ1-2; D unclear. The germline V gene has CDR1 SGHVS and CDR2 FQNEAQ. V lost 2 bases and J 0 bases, leaving 10 bases between the germline ends. CDR3 length: 15 amino acids. For the CDR3, the DNA is TGTGCCAGCAGCTTATTTCGGAGCTCTAACTATGGCTACACCTTC. Amino acid sequence: CASSLFRSSNYGYTF.

The chain links TRBV6-5 to TRBJ1-1, with 7 bases lining up with TRBD1. The CDR3 runs 13 residues. V was clipped by 6 bases and J by 4 bases; unmatched bases: 5. Germline V gene data show CDR1 as MNHEY and CDR2 as SVGAGI. The CDR3 bases are TGTGCCAGCAGATCCGGGACAGCCACTGAAGCTTTCTTT. Translating gives CASRSGTATEAFF.

The J gene is TRBJ2-2, the V gene TRBV18; TRBD1 agrees at 7 bases. Germline trimming cut 1 base from V and 4 bases from J; bases unmatched to any gene: 6. There are 16 residues in the CDR3. The germline CDR1 and CDR2 sequences are KGHSH and LQKENI. The chain's CDR3 is CASSPRQGPGTGELFF. In nucleotides, the CDR3 is TGTGCCAGCTCACCACGACAGGGTCCTGGCACCGGGGAGCTGTTTTTT.

The CDR3 sequence: CASSYGAASSYEQYF. For the CDR3, the DNA is TGTGCCAGCAGTTACGGGGCGGCAAGCTCCTACGAGCAGTACTTC. The chain couples TRBV6-6 to TRBJ2-7; D is perhaps TRBD1 (5 bases). V was clipped by 2 bases and J by 0 bases, with 11 bases between them. This CDR3 comprises 15 residues. Germline values: CDR1 MNHNY, CDR2 SVGAGI (reference sequence).

The rearrangement uses TRBV28 and TRBJ1-2; 8 nucleotides align to TRBD1. CDR3 length: 14 amino acids. Losses at the gene ends were 7 bases for V and 1 base for J; bases not matched to a gene: 5. The germline CDR1 and CDR2 sequences are MDHEN and SYDVKM. The CDR3 DNA is TGTGCCAGCATATTGACAGGGGATAACTATGGCTACACCTTC. Residues: CASILTGDNYGYTF.

V usage is TRBV6-1 and J usage is TRBJ2-3; 13 nucleotides align to TRBD2. The CDR3 sequence is 18 residues long. Trimming removed 3 bases from V and 4 bases from J; junction bases left unmatched: 10. Germline V lookup: CDR1 MNHNS, CDR2 SASEGT. CDR3 sequence reads: CASSDARLGLAGADTQYF. The CDR3 nucleotides are TGTGCCAGCAGTGACGCTCGTCTCGGACTAGCGGGAGCAGATACGCAGTATTTT.

The rearrangement joins TRBV27 to TRBJ1-1, with 11 bases that match TRBD1. CDR1 and CDR2 (germline): MNHEY, SMNVEV (reference sequence). V was pared by 4 bases and J by 1 base, with 8 bases of the junction left unmatched. This CDR3 spans 17 amino acids. The CDR3 protein is CASSWDGTGGENTEAFF. DNA of the CDR3: TGTGCCAGCAGTTGGGACGGGACAGGGGGTGAGAACACTGAAGCTTTCTTT.

This sequence joins TRBV6-6 and TRBJ2-1; 8 bases map to TRBD2. CDR3 length: 13 amino acids. The V gene's germline CDR1 is MNHNY and CDR2 SVGAGI (reference sequence). V was clipped by 11 bases and J by 7 bases; unmatched bases: 10. The CDR3 spells CAGRAGAGNEQFF. The CDR3, as DNA: TGTGCCGGACGAGCGGGAGCGGGAAATGAGCAGTTCTTC.

The chain recombines TRBV7-2 with TRBJ2-5, with a tentative D call TRBD2 (5 bases). Germline CDR1 is SGHTA and CDR2 is FQGNSA. The CDR3 has 15 amino acids. The V end was cut by 5 bases, the J end by 1 base, with 14 bases between. CDR3 protein: CASSPLGLPQETQYF. DNA of the CDR3: TGTGCCAGCAGCCCACTAGGACTGCCCCAAGAGACCCAGTACTTC.

This chain uses TRBV10-1 with TRBJ2-7; TRBD2 is a possible D gene (6 bases). The V and J ends lost 9 bases and 3 bases respectively, with 18 bases between them. The CDR3 sequence is 14 residues long. Germline V gene data show CDR1 as WNHNN and CDR2 as SYGVQD (reference sequence). The CDR3 DNA reads TGCGCCAGTACTACCAGGGACTGCGGCTACGAGCAGTACTTC. As protein: CASTTRDCGYEQYF.